The present TCR beta chain was sequenced within a study of T cells in Graves' hyperthyroidism and ophthalmopathy. Study-level findings and limits: The model's output predicted ophthalmopathy at a median of about 6.5 months prior to onset.

This CDR3 region has 11 residues. Trimming cost V 6 bases and J 8 bases, with 10 bases left between them. Thyroid ultrasound and orbital computed tomography, with clinical symptoms and serum thyroxine and TRAb, informed diagnoses. This clonotype was observed at least ten times. Its antigen is undetermined. From RNA transcripts, TCR beta CDR3 regions were amplified. The TCR CDR3 first-round RT-PCR relied on the HTBI primer set. Each CDR3 protein is one row after TCRdb ran MiXCR on the multiplex PCR reads. Among roughly 800,000 distinct CDR3 sequences listed, 35% to 40% were seen once. Sequencing was performed on blood. The chain employs TRBV12-3 or TRBV12-4 and TRBJ1-2, with a possible D match to TRBD1 (5 bases). This receptor was obtained from a young man with Graves' hyperthyroidism. The CDR3 sequence: CASSTRVGYTF. In DNA form, the CDR3 reads TGTGCCAGCAGCACCAGGGTGGGCTACACCTTC.